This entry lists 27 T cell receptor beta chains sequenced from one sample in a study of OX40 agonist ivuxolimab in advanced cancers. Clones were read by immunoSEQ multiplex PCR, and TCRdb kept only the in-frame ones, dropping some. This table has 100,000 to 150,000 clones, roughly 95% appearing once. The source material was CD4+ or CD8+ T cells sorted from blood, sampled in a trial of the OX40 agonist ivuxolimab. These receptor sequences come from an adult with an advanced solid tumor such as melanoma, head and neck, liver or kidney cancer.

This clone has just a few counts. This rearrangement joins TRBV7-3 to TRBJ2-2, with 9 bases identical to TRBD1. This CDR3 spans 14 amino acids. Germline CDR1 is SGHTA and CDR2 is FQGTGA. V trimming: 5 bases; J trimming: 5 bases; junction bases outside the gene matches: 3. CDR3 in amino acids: CASSAGQGTGELFF. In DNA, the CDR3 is TGTGCCAGCAGCGCCGGACAGGGGACCGGGGAGCTGTTTTTT. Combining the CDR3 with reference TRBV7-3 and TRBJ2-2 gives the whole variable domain GAGVSQTPSNKVTEKGKYVELRCDPISGHTALYWYRQSLGQGPEFLIYFQGTGAADDSGLPNDRFFAVRPEGSVSTLKIQRTERGDSAVYLCASSAGQGTGELFFGEGSRLTVL.

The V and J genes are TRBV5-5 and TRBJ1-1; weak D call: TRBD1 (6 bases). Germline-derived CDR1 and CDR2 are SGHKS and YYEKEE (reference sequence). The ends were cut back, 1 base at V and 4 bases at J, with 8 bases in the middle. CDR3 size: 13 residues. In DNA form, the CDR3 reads TGTGCCAGCAGCTTGAACAGGGCCACTGAAGCTTTCTTT. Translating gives CASSLNRATEAFF.

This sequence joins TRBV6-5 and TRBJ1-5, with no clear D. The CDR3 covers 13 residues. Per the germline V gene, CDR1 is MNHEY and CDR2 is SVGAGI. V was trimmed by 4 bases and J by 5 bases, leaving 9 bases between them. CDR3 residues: CASSSYTDQPQHF. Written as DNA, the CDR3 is TGTGCCAGCAGTTCCTACACCGATCAGCCCCAGCATTTT.

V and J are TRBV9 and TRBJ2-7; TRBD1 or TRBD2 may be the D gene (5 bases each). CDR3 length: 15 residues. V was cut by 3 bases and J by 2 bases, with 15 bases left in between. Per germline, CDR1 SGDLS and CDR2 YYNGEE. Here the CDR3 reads CASSGLGDPTYEQYF. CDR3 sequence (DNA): TGTGCCAGCAGCGGGCTCGGGGACCCCACCTACGAGCAGTACTTC.

In nucleotides, the CDR3 is TGTGCCAGCAGCCAAGACAGGACAGATAATCTACCCCAGCATTTT. Translated: CASSQDRTDNLPQHF. The chain employs TRBV4-2 and TRBJ1-5; tentative D call: TRBD1 (6 bases). The V and J ends lost 0 bases and 10 bases respectively, with 16 bases between them. The CDR3 sequence is 15 residues long. Germline CDR1 LGHNA, CDR2 YNFKEQ.

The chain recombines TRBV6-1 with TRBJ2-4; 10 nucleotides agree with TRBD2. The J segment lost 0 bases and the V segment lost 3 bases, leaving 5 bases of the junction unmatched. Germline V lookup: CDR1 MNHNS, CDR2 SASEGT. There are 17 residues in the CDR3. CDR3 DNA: TGTGCCAGCAGTGACCGTAGCGGGAGGTTAGCCAAAAACATTCAGTACTTC. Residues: CASSDRSGRLAKNIQYF.

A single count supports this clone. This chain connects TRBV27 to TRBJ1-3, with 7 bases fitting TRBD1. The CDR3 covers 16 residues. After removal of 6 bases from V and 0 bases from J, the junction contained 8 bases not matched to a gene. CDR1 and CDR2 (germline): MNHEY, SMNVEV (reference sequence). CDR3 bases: TGTGCCAGCAGCAAGGGACAGACTCTCTCTGGAAACACCATATATTTT. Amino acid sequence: CASSKGQTLSGNTIYF.

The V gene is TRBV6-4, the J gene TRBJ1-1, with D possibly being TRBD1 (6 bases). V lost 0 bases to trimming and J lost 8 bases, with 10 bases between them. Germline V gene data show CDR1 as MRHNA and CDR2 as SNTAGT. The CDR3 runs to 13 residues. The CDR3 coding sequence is TGTGCCAGCAGTGACTCACAGGGAAGCGAAGCTTTCTTT. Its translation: CASSDSQGSEAFF.

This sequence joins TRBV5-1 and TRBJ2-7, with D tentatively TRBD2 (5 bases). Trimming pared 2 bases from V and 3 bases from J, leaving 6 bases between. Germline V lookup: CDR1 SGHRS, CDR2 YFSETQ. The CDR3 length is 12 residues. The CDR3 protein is CASSFTSYEQYF. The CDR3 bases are TGCGCCAGCAGCTTTACTAGCTACGAGCAGTACTTC.

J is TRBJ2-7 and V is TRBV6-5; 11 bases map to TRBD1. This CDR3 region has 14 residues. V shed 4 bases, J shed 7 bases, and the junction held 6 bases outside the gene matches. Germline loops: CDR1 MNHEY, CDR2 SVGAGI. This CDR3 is CASSSGTGGREQYF. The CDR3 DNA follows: TGTGCCAGCAGTTCCGGGACAGGGGGTCGGGAGCAGTACTTC.

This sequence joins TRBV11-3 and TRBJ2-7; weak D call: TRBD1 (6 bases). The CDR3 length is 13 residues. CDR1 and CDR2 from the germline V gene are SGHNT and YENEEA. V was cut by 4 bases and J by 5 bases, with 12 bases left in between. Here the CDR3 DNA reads TGTGCCAGCAGCTCCTACTCAGGGGACGAGCAGTACTTC. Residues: CASSSYSGDEQYF. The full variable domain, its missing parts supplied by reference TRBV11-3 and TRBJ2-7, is EAGVVQSPRYKIIEKKQPVAFWCNPISGHNTLYWYLQNLGQGPELLIRYENEEAVDDSQLPKDRFSAERLKGVDSTLKIQPAELGDSAVYLCASSSYSGDEQYFGPGTRLTVT.

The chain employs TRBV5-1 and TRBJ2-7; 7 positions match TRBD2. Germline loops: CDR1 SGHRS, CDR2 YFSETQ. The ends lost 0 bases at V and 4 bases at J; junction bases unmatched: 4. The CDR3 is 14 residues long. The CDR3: CASSLELAEYEQYF. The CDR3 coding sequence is TGCGCCAGCAGCTTGGAGCTAGCGGAGTACGAGCAGTACTTC. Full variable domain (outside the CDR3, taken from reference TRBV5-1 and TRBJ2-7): KAGVTQTPRYLIKTRGQQVTLSCSPISGHRSVSWYQQTPGQGLQFLFEYFSETQRNKGNFPGRFSGRQFSNSRSEMNVSTLELGDSALYLCASSLELAEYEQYFGPGTRLTVT.

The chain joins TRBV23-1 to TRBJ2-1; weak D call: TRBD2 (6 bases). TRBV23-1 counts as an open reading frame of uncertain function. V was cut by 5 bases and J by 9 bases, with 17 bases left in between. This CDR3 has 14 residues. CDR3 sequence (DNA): TGCGCCAGCAGTAGGGACTCCCTCAGCTGTGAGCAGTTCTTC. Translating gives CASSRDSLSCEQFF.

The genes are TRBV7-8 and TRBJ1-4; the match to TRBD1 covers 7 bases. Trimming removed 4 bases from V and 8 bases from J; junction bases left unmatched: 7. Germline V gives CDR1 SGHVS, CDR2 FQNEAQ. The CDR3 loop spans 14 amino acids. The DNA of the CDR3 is TGTGCCAGCAGCTCGACAGGGCGGAAGGAAAAACTGTTTTTT. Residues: CASSSTGRKEKLFF.

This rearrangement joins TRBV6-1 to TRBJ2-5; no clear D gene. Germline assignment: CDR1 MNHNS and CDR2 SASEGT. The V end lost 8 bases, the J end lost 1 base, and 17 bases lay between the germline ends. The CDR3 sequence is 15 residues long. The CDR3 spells CASLFGPLRQETQYF. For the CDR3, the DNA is TGTGCCAGCCTCTTCGGCCCGCTGCGCCAAGAGACCCAGTACTTC.

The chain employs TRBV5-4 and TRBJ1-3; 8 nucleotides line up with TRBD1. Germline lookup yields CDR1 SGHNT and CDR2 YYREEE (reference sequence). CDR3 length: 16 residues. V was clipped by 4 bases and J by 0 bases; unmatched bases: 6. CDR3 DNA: TGTGCCAGCAGCATAGGACAGGGAGCCTCTGGAAACACCATATATTTT. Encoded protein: CASSIGQGASGNTIYF. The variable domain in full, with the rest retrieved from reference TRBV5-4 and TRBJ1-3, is ETGVTQSPTHLIKTRGQQVTLRCSSQSGHNTVSWYQQALGQGPQFIFQYYREEENGRGNFPPRFSGLQFPNYSSELNVNALELDDSALYLCASSIGQGASGNTIYFGEGSWLTVV.

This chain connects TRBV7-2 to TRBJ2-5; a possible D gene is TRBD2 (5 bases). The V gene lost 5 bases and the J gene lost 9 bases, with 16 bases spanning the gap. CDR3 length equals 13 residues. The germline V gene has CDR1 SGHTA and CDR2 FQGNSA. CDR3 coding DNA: TGTGCCAGCAGCGCCGCCGCCGTCGGGGCCCAGTACTTC. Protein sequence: CASSAAAVGAQYF.

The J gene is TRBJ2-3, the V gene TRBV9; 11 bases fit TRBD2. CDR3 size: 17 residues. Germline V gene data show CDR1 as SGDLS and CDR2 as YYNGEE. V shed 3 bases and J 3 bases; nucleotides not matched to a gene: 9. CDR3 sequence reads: CASSAERLAGLTDTQYF. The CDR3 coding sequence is TGTGCCAGCAGCGCTGAGCGACTAGCGGGGCTAACAGATACGCAGTATTTT.

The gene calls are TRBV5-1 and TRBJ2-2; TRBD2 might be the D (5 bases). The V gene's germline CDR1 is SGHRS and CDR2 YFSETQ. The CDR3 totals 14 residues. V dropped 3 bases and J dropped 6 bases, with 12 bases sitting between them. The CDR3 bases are TGCGCCAGCAGCTGGGCGAACGGGGCCGGGGAGCTGTTTTTT. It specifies CASSWANGAGELFF.

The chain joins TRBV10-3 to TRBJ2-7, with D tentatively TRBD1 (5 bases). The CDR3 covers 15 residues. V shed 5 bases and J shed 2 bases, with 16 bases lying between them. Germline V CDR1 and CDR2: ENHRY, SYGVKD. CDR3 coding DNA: TGTGCCATCAGTCCCCTCGACAGAATCACCTACGAGCAGTACTTC. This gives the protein CAISPLDRITYEQYF.

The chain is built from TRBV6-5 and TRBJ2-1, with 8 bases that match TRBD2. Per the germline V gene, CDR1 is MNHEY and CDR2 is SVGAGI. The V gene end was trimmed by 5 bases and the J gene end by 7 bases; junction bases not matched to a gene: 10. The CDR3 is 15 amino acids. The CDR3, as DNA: TGTGCCAGCAGTGGGCTGCCGGGAGGGAGGAATGAGCAGTTCTTC. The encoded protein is CASSGLPGGRNEQFF.

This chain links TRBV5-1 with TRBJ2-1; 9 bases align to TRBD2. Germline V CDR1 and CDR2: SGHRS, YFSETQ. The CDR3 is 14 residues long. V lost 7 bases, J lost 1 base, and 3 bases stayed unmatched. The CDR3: CASGRGGSYNEQFF. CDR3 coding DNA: TGCGCCAGCGGGCGGGGGGGTTCCTACAATGAGCAGTTCTTC.

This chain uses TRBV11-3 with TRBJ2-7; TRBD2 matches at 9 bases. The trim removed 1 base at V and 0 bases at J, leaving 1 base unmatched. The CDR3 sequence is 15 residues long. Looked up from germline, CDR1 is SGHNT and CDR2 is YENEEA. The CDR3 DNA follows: TGTGCCAGCAGCTTAGCTAGCGGGACCTCCTACGAGCAGTACTTC. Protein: CASSLASGTSYEQYF.

In nucleotides, the CDR3 is TGCGCCAGCACTCCGACAGCCTCTGGAAACACCATATATTTT. The encoded protein is CASTPTASGNTIYF. The chain carries TRBV5-1 and TRBJ1-3; a weak D match, TRBD1 (5 bases). Germline loops: CDR1 SGHRS, CDR2 YFSETQ. Trimming left V 6 bases short and J 0 bases short, with 10 bases between. CDR3 length: 14 amino acids.

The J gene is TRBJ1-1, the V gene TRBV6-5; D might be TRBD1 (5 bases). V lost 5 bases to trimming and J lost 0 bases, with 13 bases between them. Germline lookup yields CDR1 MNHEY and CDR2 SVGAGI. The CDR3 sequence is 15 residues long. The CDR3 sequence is CASSPTEQMNTEAFF. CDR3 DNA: TGTGCCAGCAGTCCGACAGAACAAATGAACACTGAAGCTTTCTTT.

The CDR3 DNA reads TGTGCCAGCAGCCCACAGGGCCCAAGCTCCTACGAGCAGTACTTC. Translation gives CASSPQGPSSYEQYF. V usage is TRBV7-2 and J usage is TRBJ2-7, with D perhaps TRBD1 (6 bases). Trimming stripped 5 bases from V and 0 bases from J, with 14 bases between. The CDR3 consists of 15 residues. Looked up from germline, CDR1 is SGHTA and CDR2 is FQGNSA. The whole variable domain, remainder taken from reference TRBV7-2 and TRBJ2-7, is GAGVSQSPSNKVTEKGKDVELRCDPISGHTALYWYRQSLGQGLEFLIYFQGNSAPDKSGLPSDRFSAERTGGSVSTLTIQRTQQEDSAVYLCASSPQGPSSYEQYFGPGTRLTVT.

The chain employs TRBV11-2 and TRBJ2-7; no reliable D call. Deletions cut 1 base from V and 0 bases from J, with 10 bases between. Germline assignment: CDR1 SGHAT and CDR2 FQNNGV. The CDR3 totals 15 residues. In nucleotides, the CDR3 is TGTGCCAGCAGCTTAGCCGCAGGCCTCTCCTACGAGCAGTACTTC. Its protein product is CASSLAAGLSYEQYF.